The 18 T cell receptor beta chains below come from one sample, sequenced in a study of T cells in Graves' hyperthyroidism and ophthalmopathy. TCR beta CDR3 region amplification was performed from RNA transcripts. With the HTBI primer set, the TCR CDR3 went through a first round of RT-PCR. TCRdb processed the multiplex PCR reads anew with MiXCR; each CDR3 protein has one entry. The table shows fewer than 700,000 distinct CDR3 sequences, with about 16% occurring only once. Sequencing was done on a sample of blood. The receptors come from a woman under 40 with Graves' hyperthyroidism.

This clonotype was observed a handful of times. The gene calls are TRBV20-1 and TRBJ2-7; 7 bases align to TRBD1. Germline trimming cut 1 base from V and 2 bases from J; bases unmatched to any gene: 5. The CDR3 runs 14 residues. Germline V gene sequence: CDR1 DFQATT, CDR2 SNEGSKA (reference sequence). DNA for the CDR3: TGCAGTGCTAGAGGGGGACAGTTAACCTACGAGCAGTACTTC. Residues: CSARGGQLTYEQYF.

The chain uses TRBV7-9 and TRBJ2-4; TRBD1 aligns across 7 bases. Per the germline V gene, CDR1 is SEHNR and CDR2 is FQNEAQ (reference sequence). V dropped 5 bases and J dropped 1; count of bases not matched to a gene: 8. This CDR3 comprises 16 residues. CDR3: CASSVRDSEAKNIQYF. CDR3 coding DNA: TGTGCCAGCAGCGTCCGGGACAGTGAGGCCAAAAACATTCAGTACTTC.

This clonotype was counted ten times or more. The rearrangement joins TRBV5-1 to TRBJ2-3, with no clear D. Trimming removed 6 bases at V and 2 bases at J, with 4 bases between. The CDR3 contains 11 residues. The germline V gene encodes CDR1 SGHRS and CDR2 YFSETQ. CDR3 sequence: CASTDTDTQYF. CDR3 nucleotide sequence: TGCGCCAGCACGGACACAGATACGCAGTATTTT.

The sample holds many counts of this clonotype. The chain uses TRBV5-1 and TRBJ2-7, with D possibly being TRBD1 or TRBD2 (5 bases each). Germline V gene sequence: CDR1 SGHRS, CDR2 YFSETQ. The CDR3 sequence is 16 residues long. Trimming pared 4 bases from V and 1 base from J, leaving 18 bases between. Here the CDR3 reads CASSLGRDPISYEQYF. The CDR3 region has the DNA TGCGCCAGCAGCCTTGGCCGGGACCCAATTTCCTACGAGCAGTACTTC.

This clonotype was counted ten times or more. The V call is TRBV7-9, the J call TRBJ2-3; D gene unclear. The CDR3 sequence is 13 residues long. V lost 0 bases and J 4 bases, leaving 5 bases between the germline ends. Germline CDR1 is SEHNR and CDR2 is FQNEAQ (reference sequence). The CDR3 loop reads CASSLALADTQYF. As DNA, the CDR3 is TGTGCCAGCAGCTTAGCGCTAGCAGATACGCAGTATTTT.

This clonotype was counted once. The chain links TRBV20-1 to TRBJ2-3; 12 bases match TRBD2. The CDR3 has 18 amino acids. With 5 bases clipped from V and 3 bases from J, the junction kept 15 bases outside the gene matches. Germline V gene sequence: CDR1 DFQATT, CDR2 SNEGSKA (reference sequence). The DNA for the CDR3 is TGCAGTGCTCACCCGACTAGCGGGGGTTCTTCTAGGACAGATACGCAGTATTTT. It is translated as CSAHPTSGGSSRTDTQYF.

The CDR3 coding sequence is TGTGCCAGTAGAGTCCCGGGACACCGCAATCAGCCCCAGCATTTT. Its protein is CASRVPGHRNQPQHF. This chain uses TRBV19 with TRBJ1-5; possible D gene TRBD1, 6 bases. V dropped 6 bases and J dropped 2 bases, with 14 bases sitting between them. This CDR3 is 15 amino acids long. Germline V gene sequence: CDR1 LNHDA, CDR2 SQIVND (reference sequence).

In this sample, this clonotype turned up many times. V gene TRBV29-1 combines with J gene TRBJ1-1; D uncertain. The V end lost 7 bases, the J end lost 5 bases, and 14 bases lay between the germline ends. Germline CDR1 reads SQVTM; CDR2 reads ANQGSEA. The CDR3 has 12 residues. The CDR3 spells CSALSVGTEAFF. In DNA, the CDR3 is TGCAGCGCCCTCTCAGTAGGGACTGAAGCTTTCTTT.

This clonotype showed up many times. The rearrangement uses TRBV3-1 and TRBJ2-3; D is unclear. The CDR3 has 15 amino acids. The V and J ends lost 4 bases and 0 bases respectively, with 11 bases between them. Germline CDR1 is LGHDT and CDR2 is YNNKEL (reference sequence). The CDR3 region is CASSPPAYSTDTQYF. In nucleotides, the CDR3 is TGTGCCAGCAGCCCGCCGGCTTACAGCACAGATACGCAGTATTTT.

V is TRBV4-1 and J is TRBJ1-2, with TRBD1 matching over 8 bases. Germline values: CDR1 MGHRA, CDR2 YSYEKL. J lost 8 bases, V lost 0 bases, and 5 bases had no gene match. CDR3 length equals 14 residues. The CDR3 sequence: CASSQERTGLGYTF. The CDR3 DNA reads as TGCGCCAGCAGCCAAGAGAGGACAGGGCTAGGCTACACCTTC.

This clonotype was seen more than once but under ten times. The chain uses TRBV15 and TRBJ2-1; 9 positions agree with TRBD2. The V segment lost 0 bases and the J segment 5 bases; nucleotides outside the gene matches: 2. Germline V lookup: CDR1 LNHNV, CDR2 YYDKDF (reference sequence). This CDR3 has 15 amino acids. CDR3 nucleotides: TGTGCCACCAGCAGAGAGCGGGAGGGCCACAATGAGCAGTTCTTC. Translating gives CATSREREGHNEQFF.

This clonotype was detected ten times or more. The rearrangement joins TRBV6-2 or TRBV6-3 to TRBJ2-5; 7 nucleotides agree with TRBD2. The CDR3 extends over 14 amino acids. Germline V CDR1 and CDR2: MNHEY, SVGEGT. The V gene end was trimmed by 7 bases and the J gene end by 5 bases; junction bases not matched to a gene: 10. CDR3 protein: CASMLAGVGETQYF. The CDR3 coding sequence is TGTGCCAGCATGTTGGCGGGAGTCGGGGAGACCCAGTACTTC.

Remarks on this clonotype: This may be a read error: a much more frequent sequence differs by one nucleotide. The chain joins TRBV6-1 to TRBJ2-2; D gene ambiguous. V was pared by 3 bases and J by 6 bases, with 8 bases between. Germline CDR1 is MNHNS and CDR2 is SASEGT. The CDR3 runs 13 residues. The CDR3 DNA reads TGTGCCAGCAGTGATGGGCGGCCCGGGGAGCTGTTTTTT. It yields the protein CASSDGRPGELFF.

This chain links TRBV28 with TRBJ2-3; 12 bases agree with TRBD2. Germline V gene lookup returns CDR1 MDHEN and CDR2 SYDVKM. The CDR3 consists of 23 residues. Losses at the gene ends were 6 bases for V and 5 bases for J; bases not matched to a gene: 30. CDR3 amino acids: CASSQGDRHSLLAGGVPGDTQYF. The CDR3 DNA reads as TGTGCCAGCAGCCAAGGCGACAGGCACAGCCTCCTAGCGGGAGGGGTACCAGGAGATACGCAGTATTTT.

This chain uses TRBV27 with TRBJ2-3; 11 bases fit TRBD2. This CDR3 is built from 16 residues. Germline CDR1 is MNHEY and CDR2 is SMNVEV (reference sequence). V dropped 3 bases and J dropped 4; count of bases not matched to a gene: 6. This CDR3 reads CASSLTGTSGADTQYF. CDR3 DNA: TGTGCCAGCAGTTTGACCGGGACTAGCGGCGCAGATACGCAGTATTTT.

Written as DNA, the CDR3 is TGTGCCAGCAGCCCCGGACTTAACTACAATGAGCAGTTCTTC. Residues: CASSPGLNYNEQFF. The chain has TRBV7-8 and TRBJ2-1, with D possibly being TRBD2 (5 bases). CDR1 SGHVS and CDR2 FQNEAQ come from the germline V gene. This CDR3 contains 14 residues. V gave up 5 bases and J gave up 3 bases, with 11 bases separating them.

In its sample, this clonotype was seen many times. The chain carries TRBV28 and TRBJ1-5; D possibly corresponds to TRBD1 (5 bases). This CDR3 comprises 15 residues. The V gene lost 6 bases and the J gene lost 3 bases, with 15 bases spanning the gap. The germline V gene encodes CDR1 MDHEN and CDR2 SYDVKM. CDR3 amino acids: CASRNTGGPNQPQHF. The DNA of the CDR3 is TGTGCCAGCAGGAACACGGGGGGACCCAATCAGCCCCAGCATTTT.

This clonotype was recorded at least ten times. J is TRBJ2-1 and V is TRBV28, with D maybe TRBD2 (6 bases). V dropped 6 bases and J dropped 0 bases, with 12 bases sitting between them. There are 15 residues in the CDR3. CDR1 is MDHEN, CDR2 SYDVKM, per germline. The CDR3 region is CASSKLTSSYNEQFF. The CDR3 DNA reads TGTGCCAGCAGCAAATTGACTAGCTCCTACAATGAGCAGTTCTTC.